Listed below are T cell receptor beta chains from one sample, sequenced in a study of OX40 agonist ivuxolimab in advanced cancers. Measured with immunoSEQ multiplex PCR; TCRdb has only the in-frame clones, and not every one. This repertoire shows about 73,000 clones, more than 85% found once; its top ten account for 10%. The sequences come from CD4+ or CD8+ T cells sorted from blood, collected in a trial of the OX40 agonist ivuxolimab. These receptors were collected from an adult with an advanced solid tumor such as melanoma, head and neck, liver or kidney cancer. Each CDR3 is given with its conserved first and last residue. D genes are given only for firm matches. Clone size is stated in some rows and not others, as once, few, many or a class when expanded.

V gene	J gene	clone size	D gene	CDR3 DNA	CDR3 protein
TRBV7-6	TRBJ2-7	NA	NA	TGTGCCAGCAGCCCGGGGGACGGGGGCTACGAGCAGTACTTC	CASSPGDGGYEQYF
TRBV19	TRBJ1-2	NA	TRBD1	TGTGCCAGTAGTACTTGGGACAGGGCTAAGGCCTACTATGGCTACACCTTC	CASSTWDRAKAYYGYTF
TRBV11-1	TRBJ2-7	NA	NA	TGTGCCAGCAGCTTAGGCTCCTACGAGCAGTACTTC	CASSLGSYEQYF
TRBV2	TRBJ2-3	once	TRBD2	TGTGCCAGCAGTTTTAGCGGGGGGAGCACAGATACGCAGTATTTT	CASSFSGGSTDTQYF
TRBV2	TRBJ1-5	NA	NA	TGTGCCAGCAGTGAATGGGATAGCAATCAGCCCCAGCATTTT	CASSEWDSNQPQHF
TRBV6-5	TRBJ2-7	NA	NA	TGTGCCAGCAGCCTTGTGGACGGCTACGAGCAGTACTTC	CASSLVDGYEQYF
TRBV5-6	TRBJ1-1	NA	NA	TGTGCCAGCAGCATAAGCCGCGGCACTGAAGCTTTCTTT	CASSISRGTEAFF
TRBV4-1	TRBJ2-7	NA	TRBD2	TGCGCCAGCAGACCTATAGCGGGGGGATCCTACGAGCAGTACTTC	CASRPIAGGSYEQYF
TRBV6-5	TRBJ2-1	NA	NA	TGTGCCAGCGCTACGGGTCCTTACAATGAGCAGTTCTTC	CASATGPYNEQFF
TRBV11-2	TRBJ1-2	NA	NA	TGTGCCAGTCCCTGGGGTGGCTACACCTTC	CASPWGGYTF
TRBV4-2	TRBJ2-7	NA	NA	TGTGCCAGCAGCCGTACCACCGGGACTCCATCCTACGAGCAGTACTTC	CASSRTTGTPSYEQYF
TRBV7-6	TRBJ2-7	NA	NA	TGTGCCAGCAGCTTAGGTCCAGGGCAAAGCTCCTACGAGCAGTACTTC	CASSLGPGQSSYEQYF
TRBV27	TRBJ2-1	NA	NA	TGTGCCAGCAGTTTATTATTGGGGGATCGCGACAATGAGCAGTTCTTC	CASSLLLGDRDNEQFF
TRBV27	TRBJ2-1	NA	TRBD2	TGTGCCAGCAGTTTATCAGGACTAGCGGGGGGGGAAAACTACAATGAGCAGTTCTTC	CASSLSGLAGGENYNEQFF
TRBV5-1	TRBJ1-1	NA	NA	TGCGCCAGCAAACTGGGGACTGAAGCTTTCTTT	CASKLGTEAFF
TRBV2	TRBJ2-1	NA	NA	TGTGCCAGCAGTGAAGGGAGGGGCCAAGGACTCTACAATGAGCAGTTCTTC	CASSEGRGQGLYNEQFF
TRBV27	TRBJ1-2	NA	NA	TGTGCCAGCAGTTTTGTCTTCGGGGGCGGCGGCTACACCTTC	CASSFVFGGGGYTF